This T cell receptor (beta chain) was sequenced during a study of shared clonotypes between healthy human individuals. Study details: Each donor had three CD4 naive, three CD4 memory, two CD8 naive and one CD8 memory plate.

Replicate sorted-subset PCRs were loaded with approximately 190 ng DNA, 30,000 to 35,000 T cell genomes. The data were produced by immunoSEQ multiplex PCR, yet TCRdb's version contains in-frame clones alone and is incomplete. The sample consists of about 1.5 million clones, around 97% of them appearing once. In the CD4+ fraction, cells were divided into CD45RA+ naive and CD45RA-negative memory subsets. Study-level results: Since donors were few, the genetic and exposure-history diversity represented was limited.

Worth noting for this clone: What it binds is unknown.

The CDR3 runs 14 residues. Germline CDR1 reads MDHEN; CDR2 reads SYDVKM. With 9 bases removed from V and 7 bases from J, the gap between germline ends came to 21 bases. The clonotype originates from a man in his thirties or forties in good health. Material: naive CD4+ T cells sorted from blood. Subset denoted: CD45RA+ positively selected. The rearrangement uses TRBV28 and TRBJ1-1; no firm D call. CDR3 in DNA: TGTGCCAGTGCGGTAGGCGGCTCGTCGGTTGAAGCTTTCTTT. Translation: CASAVGGSSVEAFF. Full variable domain (rest looked up from reference TRBV28 and TRBJ1-1): DVKVTQSSRYLVKRTGEKVFLECVQDMDHENMFWYRQDPGLGLRLIYFSYDVKMKEKGDIPEGYSVSREKKERFSLILESASTNQTSMYLCASAVGGSSVEAFFGQGTRLTVV.